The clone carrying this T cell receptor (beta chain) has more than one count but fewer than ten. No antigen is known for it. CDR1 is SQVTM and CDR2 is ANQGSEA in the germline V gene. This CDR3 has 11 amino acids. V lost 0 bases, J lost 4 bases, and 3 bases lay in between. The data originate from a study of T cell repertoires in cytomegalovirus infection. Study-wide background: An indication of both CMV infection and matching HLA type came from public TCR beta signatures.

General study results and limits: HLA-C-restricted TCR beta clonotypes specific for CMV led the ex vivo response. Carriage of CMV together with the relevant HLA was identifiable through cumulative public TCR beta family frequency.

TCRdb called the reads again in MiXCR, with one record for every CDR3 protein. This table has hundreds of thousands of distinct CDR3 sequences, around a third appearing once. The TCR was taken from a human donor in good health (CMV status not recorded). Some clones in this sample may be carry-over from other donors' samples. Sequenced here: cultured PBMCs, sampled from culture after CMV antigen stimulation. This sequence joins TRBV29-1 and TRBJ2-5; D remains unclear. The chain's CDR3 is CSVEEGETQYF. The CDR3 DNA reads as TGCAGCGTTGAAGAGGGAGAGACCCAGTACTTC.